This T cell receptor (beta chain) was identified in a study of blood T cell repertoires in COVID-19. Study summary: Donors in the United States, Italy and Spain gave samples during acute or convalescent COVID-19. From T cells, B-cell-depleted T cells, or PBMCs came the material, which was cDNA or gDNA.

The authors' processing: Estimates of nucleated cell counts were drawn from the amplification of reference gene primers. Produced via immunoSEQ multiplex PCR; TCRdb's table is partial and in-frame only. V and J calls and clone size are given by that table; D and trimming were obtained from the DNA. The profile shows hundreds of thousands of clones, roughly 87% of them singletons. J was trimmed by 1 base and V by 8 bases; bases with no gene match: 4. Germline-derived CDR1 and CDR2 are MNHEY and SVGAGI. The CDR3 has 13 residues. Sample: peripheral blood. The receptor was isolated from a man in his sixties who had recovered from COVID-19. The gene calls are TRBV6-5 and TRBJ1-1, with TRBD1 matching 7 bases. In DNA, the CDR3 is TGTGCCAGCTCCGACAGGGAGAACACTGAAGCTTTCTTT. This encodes CASSDRENTEAFF.